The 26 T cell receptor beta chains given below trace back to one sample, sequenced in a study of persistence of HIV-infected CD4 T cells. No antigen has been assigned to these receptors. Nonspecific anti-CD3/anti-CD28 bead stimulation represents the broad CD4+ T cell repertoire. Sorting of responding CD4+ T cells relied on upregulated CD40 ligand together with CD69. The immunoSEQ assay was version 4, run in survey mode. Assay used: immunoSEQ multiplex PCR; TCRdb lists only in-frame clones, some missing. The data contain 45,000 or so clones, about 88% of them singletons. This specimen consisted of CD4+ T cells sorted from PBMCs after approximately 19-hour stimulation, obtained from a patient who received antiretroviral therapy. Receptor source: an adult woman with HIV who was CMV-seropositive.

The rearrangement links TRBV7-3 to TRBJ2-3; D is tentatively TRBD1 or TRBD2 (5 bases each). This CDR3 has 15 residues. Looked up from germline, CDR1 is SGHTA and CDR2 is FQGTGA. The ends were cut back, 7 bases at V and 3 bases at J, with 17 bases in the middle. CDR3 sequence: CASTLTGRETDTQYF. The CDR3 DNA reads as TGTGCCAGCACCCTTACGGGCAGGGAGACAGATACGCAGTATTTT.

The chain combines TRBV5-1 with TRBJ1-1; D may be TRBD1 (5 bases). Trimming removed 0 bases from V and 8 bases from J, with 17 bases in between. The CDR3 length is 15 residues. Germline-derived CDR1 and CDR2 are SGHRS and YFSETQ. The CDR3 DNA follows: TGCGCCAGCAGCTTGGTCGTCAGGGCAGGGAGCGAAGCTTTCTTT. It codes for CASSLVVRAGSEAFF. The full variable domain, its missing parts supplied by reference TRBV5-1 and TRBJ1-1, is KAGVTQTPRYLIKTRGQQVTLSCSPISGHRSVSWYQQTPGQGLQFLFEYFSETQRNKGNFPGRFSGRQFSNSRSEMNVSTLELGDSALYLCASSLVVRAGSEAFFGQGTRLTVV.

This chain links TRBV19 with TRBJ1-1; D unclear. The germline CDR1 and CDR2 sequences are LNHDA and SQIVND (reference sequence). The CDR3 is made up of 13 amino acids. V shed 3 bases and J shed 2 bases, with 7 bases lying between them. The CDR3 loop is CASSIAPNTEAFF. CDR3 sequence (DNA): TGTGCCAGTAGTATCGCCCCAAACACTGAAGCTTTCTTT.

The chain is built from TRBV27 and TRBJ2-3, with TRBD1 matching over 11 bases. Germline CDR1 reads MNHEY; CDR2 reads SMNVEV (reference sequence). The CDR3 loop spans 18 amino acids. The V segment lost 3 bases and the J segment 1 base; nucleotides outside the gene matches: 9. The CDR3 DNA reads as TGTGCCAGCAGTTTCAGGCTCCCGGACAGGGGGCGCACAGATACGCAGTATTTT. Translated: CASSFRLPDRGRTDTQYF.

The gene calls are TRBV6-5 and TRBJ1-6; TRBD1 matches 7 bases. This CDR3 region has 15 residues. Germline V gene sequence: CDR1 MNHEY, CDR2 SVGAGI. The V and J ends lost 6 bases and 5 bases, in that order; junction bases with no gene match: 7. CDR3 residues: CASSRDSQDNSPLHF. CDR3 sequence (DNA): TGTGCCAGCAGCCGGGACAGTCAAGATAATTCACCCCTCCACTTT.

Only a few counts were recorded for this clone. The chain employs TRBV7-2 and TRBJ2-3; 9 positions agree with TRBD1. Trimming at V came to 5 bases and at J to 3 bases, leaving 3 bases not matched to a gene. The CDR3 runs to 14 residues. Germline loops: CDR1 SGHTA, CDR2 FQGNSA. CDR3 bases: TGTGCCAGCAGCCCCGGACAGGGGACAGATACGCAGTATTTT. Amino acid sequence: CASSPGQGTDTQYF.

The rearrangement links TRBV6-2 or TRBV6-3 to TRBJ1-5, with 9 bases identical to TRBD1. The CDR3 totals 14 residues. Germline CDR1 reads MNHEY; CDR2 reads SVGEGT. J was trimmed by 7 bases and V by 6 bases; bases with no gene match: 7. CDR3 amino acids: CASSQQGAGQPQHF. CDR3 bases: TGTGCCAGCAGCCAACAGGGGGCTGGGCAGCCCCAGCATTTT.

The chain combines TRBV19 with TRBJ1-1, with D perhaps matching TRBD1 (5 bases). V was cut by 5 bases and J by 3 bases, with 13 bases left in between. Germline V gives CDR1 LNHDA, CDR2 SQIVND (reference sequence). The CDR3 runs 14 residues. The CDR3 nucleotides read TGTGCCAGTAGTCCTCTAAGACAGTACACTGAAGCTTTCTTT. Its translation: CASSPLRQYTEAFF.

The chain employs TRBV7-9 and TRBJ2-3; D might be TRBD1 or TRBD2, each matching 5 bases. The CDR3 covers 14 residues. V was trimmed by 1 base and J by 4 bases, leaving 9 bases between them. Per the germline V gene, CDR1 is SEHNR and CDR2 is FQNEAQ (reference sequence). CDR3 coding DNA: TGTGCCAGCAGCTTAGGTCAGGGACCAGATACGCAGTATTTT. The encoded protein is CASSLGQGPDTQYF.

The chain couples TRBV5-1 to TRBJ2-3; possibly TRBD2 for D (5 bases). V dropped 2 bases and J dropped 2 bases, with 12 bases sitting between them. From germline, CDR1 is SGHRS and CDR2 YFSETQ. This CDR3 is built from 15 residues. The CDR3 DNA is TGCGCCAGCAGCTTAGGAGGCTCCCCCACAGATACGCAGTATTTT. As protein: CASSLGGSPTDTQYF.

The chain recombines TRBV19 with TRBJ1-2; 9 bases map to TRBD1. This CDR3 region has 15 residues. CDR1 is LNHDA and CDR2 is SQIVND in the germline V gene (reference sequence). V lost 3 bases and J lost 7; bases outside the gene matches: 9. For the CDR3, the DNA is TGTGCCAGTAGTATCCTGTCCCGGGACAGGGCTGGCTACACCTTC. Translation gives CASSILSRDRAGYTF.

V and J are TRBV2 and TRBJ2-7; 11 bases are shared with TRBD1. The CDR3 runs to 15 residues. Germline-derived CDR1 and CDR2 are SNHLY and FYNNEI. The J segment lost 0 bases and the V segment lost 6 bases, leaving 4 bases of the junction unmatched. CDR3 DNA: TGTGCCAGCAGCCCGGGACAGGGGGTCTCCTACGAGCAGTACTTC. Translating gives CASSPGQGVSYEQYF.

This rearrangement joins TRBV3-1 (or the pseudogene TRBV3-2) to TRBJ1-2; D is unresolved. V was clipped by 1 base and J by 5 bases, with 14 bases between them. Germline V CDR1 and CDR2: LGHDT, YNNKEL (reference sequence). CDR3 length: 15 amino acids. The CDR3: CASSQGWRGQYGYTF. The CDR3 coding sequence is TGTGCCAGCAGCCAAGGGTGGCGAGGGCAGTATGGCTACACCTTC.

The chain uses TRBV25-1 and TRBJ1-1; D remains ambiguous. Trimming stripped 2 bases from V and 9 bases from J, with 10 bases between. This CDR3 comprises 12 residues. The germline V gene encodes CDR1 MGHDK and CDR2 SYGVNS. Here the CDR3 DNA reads TGTGCCAGCAGTGAACCTCGGAGAAAAGCTTTCTTT. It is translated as CASSEPRRKAFF.

CDR3 sequence: CASSPKTGITQETQYF. For the CDR3, the DNA is TGTGCCAGCTCACCTAAGACAGGGATAACTCAAGAGACCCAGTACTTC. The V gene is TRBV18, the J gene TRBJ2-5, with 7 bases fitting TRBD1. The CDR3 spans 16 residues. V shed 3 bases, J shed 2 bases, and the junction held 9 bases outside the gene matches. Germline V gene data show CDR1 as KGHSH and CDR2 as LQKENI.

CDR3 sequence (DNA): TGTGCCAGCAGCTTGACAGGTCCTAACACCGGGGAGCTGTTTTTT. This sequence encodes CASSLTGPNTGELFF. The gene calls are TRBV12-1 and TRBJ2-2; the DNA was not compared with TRBD1, the D call given in the table. TRBV12-1 is noted as a pseudogene. The CDR3 has 15 residues.

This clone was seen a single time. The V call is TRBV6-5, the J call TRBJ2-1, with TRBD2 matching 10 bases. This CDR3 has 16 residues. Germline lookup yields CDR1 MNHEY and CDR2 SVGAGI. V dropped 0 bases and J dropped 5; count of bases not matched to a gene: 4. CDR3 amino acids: CASSYSWTSGNNEQFF. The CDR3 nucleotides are TGTGCCAGCAGTTACTCTTGGACTAGCGGTAACAATGAGCAGTTCTTC.

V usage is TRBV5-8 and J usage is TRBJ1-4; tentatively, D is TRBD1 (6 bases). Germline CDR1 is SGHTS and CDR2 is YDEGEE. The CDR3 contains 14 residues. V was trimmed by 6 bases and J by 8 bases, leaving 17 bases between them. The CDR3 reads CASTADSTPEKLFF. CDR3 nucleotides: TGTGCCAGCACAGCGGACAGTACCCCCGAAAAACTGTTTTTT.

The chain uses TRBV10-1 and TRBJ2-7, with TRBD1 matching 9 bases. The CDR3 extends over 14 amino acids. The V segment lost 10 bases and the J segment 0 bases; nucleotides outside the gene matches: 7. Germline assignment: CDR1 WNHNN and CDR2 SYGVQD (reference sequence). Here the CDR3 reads CATATGGGSYEQYF. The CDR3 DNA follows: TGCGCCACCGCGACAGGGGGTGGCTCCTACGAGCAGTACTTC.

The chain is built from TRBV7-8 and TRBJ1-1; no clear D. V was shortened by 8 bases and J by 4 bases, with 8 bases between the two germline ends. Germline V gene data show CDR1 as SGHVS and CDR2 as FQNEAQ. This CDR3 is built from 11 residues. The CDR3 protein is CASLPGTEAFF. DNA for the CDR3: TGTGCCAGCCTCCCCGGCACTGAAGCTTTCTTT.

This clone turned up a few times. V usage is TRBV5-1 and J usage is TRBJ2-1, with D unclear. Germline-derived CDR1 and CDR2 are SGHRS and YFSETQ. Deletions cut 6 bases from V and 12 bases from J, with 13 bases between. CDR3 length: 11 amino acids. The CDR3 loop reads CASNGPGGQFF. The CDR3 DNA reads TGCGCCAGCAACGGGCCTGGCGGGCAGTTCTTC.

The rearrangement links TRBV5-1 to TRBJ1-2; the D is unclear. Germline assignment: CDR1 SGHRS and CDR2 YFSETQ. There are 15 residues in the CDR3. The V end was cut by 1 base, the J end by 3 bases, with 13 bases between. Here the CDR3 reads CASSLLAASDYGYTF. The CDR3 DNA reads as TGCGCCAGCAGCTTGTTGGCGGCTTCGGACTATGGCTACACCTTC.

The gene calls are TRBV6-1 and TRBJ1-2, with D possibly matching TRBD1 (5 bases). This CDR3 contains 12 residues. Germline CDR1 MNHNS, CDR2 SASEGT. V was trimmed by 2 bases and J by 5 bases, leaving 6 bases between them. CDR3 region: CASSEWGYGYTF. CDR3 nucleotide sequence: TGTGCCAGCAGTGAATGGGGGTATGGCTACACCTTC.

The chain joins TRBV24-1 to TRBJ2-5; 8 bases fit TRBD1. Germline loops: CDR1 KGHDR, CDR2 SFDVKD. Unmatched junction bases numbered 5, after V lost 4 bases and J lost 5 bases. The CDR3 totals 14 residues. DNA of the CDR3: TGTGCCACCAGTGAGACAGGGGTGGAGGAGACCCAGTACTTC. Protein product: CATSETGVEETQYF.

Here the CDR3 reads CASSLGTGVQETQYF. The DNA of the CDR3 is TGCGCCAGCAGCTTGGGAACAGGGGTACAAGAGACCCAGTACTTC. This chain links TRBV5-1 with TRBJ2-5, with 7 bases matching TRBD1. V lost 0 bases, J lost 2 bases, and 4 bases stayed unmatched. The CDR3 is 15 amino acids. The germline V gene encodes CDR1 SGHRS and CDR2 YFSETQ.

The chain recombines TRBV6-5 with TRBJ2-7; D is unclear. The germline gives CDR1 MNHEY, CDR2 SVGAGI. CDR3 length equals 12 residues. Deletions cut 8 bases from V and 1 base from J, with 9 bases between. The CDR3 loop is CASEGLSYEQYV. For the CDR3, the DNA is TGTGCCAGCGAAGGCTTATCCTACGAGCAGTACGTC.